This T cell receptor beta chain is from a study of glioma-infiltrating T cells. Study-wide results and limits: Non-neoplastic patients had below-expected tissue-blood divergence, while all gliomas exceeded expectation. Only very few CDR3 sequences appeared in both tissue and blood.

This clonotype was picked up many times. No antigen is known for it. Using RNA template, CDR3s of TCR alpha and beta were amplified with iRepertoire arm-PCR. For one-step reverse transcription and amplification, about 90-450 ng of tissue mRNA or PBMC total RNA was used. In TCRdb, the multiplex PCR reads were re-called with MiXCR into one record per CDR3 protein. The sample includes 44,000 or so distinct CDR3 sequences, approximately 20% of them seen just once. This receptor was obtained from a human donor with low-grade glioma or glioblastoma, undergoing nonglioma brain surgery, or in good health (not recorded which). The sequenced sample was glioma tissue, nonneoplastic brain tissue, or PBMCs (not recorded which).

The CDR3, as DNA: TGTGCCAGCAGTGACCGGGACAGCCTTATAAATGACGGCTACACCTTC. Amino acids: CASSDRDSLINDGYTF. The chain joins TRBV6-1 to TRBJ1-2; 7 nucleotides line up with TRBD1. In germline, CDR1 is MNHNS, CDR2 SASEGT. This CDR3 region has 16 residues. V gave up 3 bases and J gave up 8 bases; unmatched junction bases: 15.